This is a list of T cell receptor beta chains from one sample in a study of T cells in Graves' hyperthyroidism and ophthalmopathy. TCRdb re-called the multiplex PCR reads with MiXCR, one entry per CDR3 protein. The sample carries roughly 500,000 distinct CDR3 sequences, around 46% recorded once. The sample comprised peripheral blood or thyroid tissue (not recorded which). These receptors were taken from an adult woman with Graves' disease, either hyperthyroidism or ophthalmopathy (not recorded which). The CDR3 runs from the conserved cysteine through the conserved F or W. Fields, in order: V gene, D gene, J gene, clone size, CDR3 DNA, CDR3 protein. A D gene is named only where the DNA matches it firmly. For some rows the clone size is stated as once, few or many, or as a class when expanded; others skip it.

V gene: TRBV7-2
D gene: -
J gene: TRBJ2-6
clone size: -
CDR3 DNA: TGTGCCAGCAGCTTAGGTACAGGGCGCCCTGGGGCCAACGTCCTGACTTTC
CDR3 protein: CASSLGTGRPGANVLTF

V gene: TRBV11-2
D gene: -
J gene: TRBJ2-7
clone size: -
CDR3 DNA: TGTGCCAGCAGCTTAGGAGGCAGGGCCTTTTACGAGCAGTACTTC
CDR3 protein: CASSLGGRAFYEQYF

V gene: TRBV2
D gene: -
J gene: TRBJ2-2
clone size: many
CDR3 DNA: TGTGCCAGCACCCTCGGGGTTTCGGAAACCGGGGAGCTGTTTTTT
CDR3 protein: CASTLGVSETGELFF

V gene: TRBV20-1
D gene: TRBD1
J gene: TRBJ1-2
clone size: -
CDR3 DNA: TGCAGTGCCAGCAGAGGTCCTGGACAGGGGATAATTAATGGCTACACCTTC
CDR3 protein: CSASRGPGQGIINGYTF

V gene: TRBV10-2
D gene: -
J gene: TRBJ2-7
clone size: few
CDR3 DNA: TGCGCCAGCAGTATCTCAGGCTACGAGCAGTACTTC
CDR3 protein: CASSISGYEQYF

V gene: TRBV12-3/TRBV12-4
D gene: -
J gene: TRBJ2-7
clone size: many
CDR3 DNA: TGTGCCAGCAGTTTAGGGGGACCCCTATACGAGCAGTACTTC
CDR3 protein: CASSLGGPLYEQYF

V gene: TRBV5-6
D gene: -
J gene: TRBJ2-5
clone size: -
CDR3 DNA: TGTGCCAGCAGTTACAGCGGGCGGTCTGAAGGAGAGACCCAGTACTTC
CDR3 protein: CASSYSGRSEGETQYF

V gene: TRBV7-2
D gene: TRBD2
J gene: TRBJ2-3
clone size: -
CDR3 DNA: TGTGCCAGCAGCCCCAGCGGGATGACAGATACGCAGTATTTT
CDR3 protein: CASSPSGMTDTQYF

V gene: TRBV30
D gene: -
J gene: TRBJ1-3
clone size: -
CDR3 DNA: TGTGCCTGGAGTACGGGGCAGGTCGGGGACACCATATATTTT
CDR3 protein: CAWSTGQVGDTIYF

V gene: TRBV7-2
D gene: -
J gene: TRBJ1-6
clone size: -
CDR3 DNA: TGTGCCAGCAGACCGGGGGTTTGGTCACCCCTCCACTTT
CDR3 protein: CASRPGVWSPLHF

V gene: TRBV5-6
D gene: TRBD1
J gene: TRBJ2-7
clone size: many
CDR3 DNA: TGTGCCAGCAGCTTGTATGGGACAGGAGCCTACGAGCAGTACTTC
CDR3 protein: CASSLYGTGAYEQYF

V gene: TRBV19
D gene: TRBD1
J gene: TRBJ1-5
clone size: many
CDR3 DNA: TGTGCCACCACGGTAAGACAGGGGGCCGGCAATCAGCCCCAGCATTTT
CDR3 protein: CATTVRQGAGNQPQHF

V gene: TRBV14
D gene: -
J gene: TRBJ2-5
clone size: -
CDR3 DNA: TGTGCCAGCAGCCAAGGGAGGCAGACCCAGTACTTC
CDR3 protein: CASSQGRQTQYF

V gene: TRBV9
D gene: -
J gene: TRBJ1-2
clone size: many
CDR3 DNA: TGTGCCAGCAGCGTAGCAAGAGACGGAACTAACTATGGCTACACCTTC
CDR3 protein: CASSVARDGTNYGYTF

V gene: TRBV7-9
D gene: TRBD1
J gene: TRBJ1-2
clone size: -
CDR3 DNA: TGTGCCAGCAGCTTAGGAGGTGGGACAGGGAGCTATGGCTACACCTTC
CDR3 protein: CASSLGGGTGSYGYTF

V gene: TRBV9
D gene: TRBD2
J gene: TRBJ2-7
clone size: -
CDR3 DNA: TGTGCCAGCAGCGCCGGGGGGGTGCAGTACTTC
CDR3 protein: CASSAGGVQYF

V gene: TRBV15
D gene: -
J gene: TRBJ1-5
clone size: -
CDR3 DNA: TGTGCCACCAGCAGCTTCGGGGGAGCTAGCAATCAGCCCCAGCATTTT
CDR3 protein: CATSSFGGASNQPQHF

V gene: TRBV10-3
D gene: -
J gene: TRBJ1-1
clone size: -
CDR3 DNA: TGTGCCATCAGTGAGGCCCCGCGGGGCACTGAAGCTTTCTTT
CDR3 protein: CAISEAPRGTEAFF

V gene: TRBV12-3/TRBV12-4
D gene: -
J gene: TRBJ2-7
clone size: many
CDR3 DNA: TGTCCCACGGACAGCTATTACGAGCAGTACTTC
CDR3 protein: CPTDSYYEQYF

V gene: TRBV3-1
D gene: -
J gene: TRBJ1-1
clone size: many
CDR3 DNA: TGTGCCAGCAGCCAAGACAACATGAACACTGAAGCTTTCTTT
CDR3 protein: CASSQDNMNTEAFF

V gene: TRBV6-5
D gene: -
J gene: TRBJ2-5
clone size: many
CDR3 DNA: TGTGCCAGCAGTTACTCGGCAGCATACCAAGAGACCCAGTACTTC
CDR3 protein: CASSYSAAYQETQYF

V gene: TRBV12-3/TRBV12-4
D gene: -
J gene: TRBJ2-7
clone size: -
CDR3 DNA: TGTGCCAGCAGACTTAACAGCCGGACCGACTACGAGCAGTACTTC
CDR3 protein: CASRLNSRTDYEQYF

V gene: TRBV9
D gene: TRBD1
J gene: TRBJ1-2
clone size: -
CDR3 DNA: TGTGCCAGCAGCCCGGGACAGGGGAGTAGGGGCTACACCTTC
CDR3 protein: CASSPGQGSRGYTF

V gene: TRBV20-1
D gene: -
J gene: TRBJ2-7
clone size: -
CDR3 DNA: TGCAGTGCTAGAGATCGGGGGAGTCCCTCCTACGAGCAGTACTTC
CDR3 protein: CSARDRGSPSYEQYF

V gene: TRBV2
D gene: -
J gene: TRBJ1-5
clone size: few
CDR3 DNA: TGTGCCAGCAGCCCGACAGGCTTCGGTAATCAGCCCCAGCATTTT
CDR3 protein: CASSPTGFGNQPQHF

V gene: TRBV19
D gene: -
J gene: TRBJ1-6
clone size: few
CDR3 DNA: TGTGCCAGTAGTATTGGGGGAAAGGCCCTCCACTTT
CDR3 protein: CASSIGGKALHF

V gene: TRBV7-2
D gene: TRBD1
J gene: TRBJ1-5
clone size: -
CDR3 DNA: TGTGCCAGCAGCCTAGGGACAGGGGGTAAGAGGCAGCCCCAGCATTTT
CDR3 protein: CASSLGTGGKRQPQHF

V gene: TRBV5-1
D gene: -
J gene: TRBJ2-2
clone size: many
CDR3 DNA: TGCGCCAGCAGCTTCGACGGGACGGACCACACCGGGGAGCTGTTTTTT
CDR3 protein: CASSFDGTDHTGELFF

V gene: TRBV9
D gene: -
J gene: TRBJ1-1
clone size: many
CDR3 DNA: TGTGCCAGCAGCGTAGGACCGAACACTGAAGCTTTCTTT
CDR3 protein: CASSVGPNTEAFF

V gene: TRBV7-9
D gene: -
J gene: TRBJ1-2
clone size: many
CDR3 DNA: TGTGCCAGCAGCCCCACGACAGGCTCGGGCTACACCTTC
CDR3 protein: CASSPTTGSGYTF

V gene: TRBV10-3
D gene: TRBD1
J gene: TRBJ1-5
clone size: few
CDR3 DNA: TGTGCCATCAGTGAACAGATAACAGGGGCCAACCAGCCCCAGCATTTT
CDR3 protein: CAISEQITGANQPQHF

V gene: TRBV9
D gene: -
J gene: TRBJ2-1
clone size: -
CDR3 DNA: TGTGCCAGCAGCGTCGACTGGGGTCAGCAGTTCTTC
CDR3 protein: CASSVDWGQQFF

V gene: TRBV2
D gene: -
J gene: TRBJ2-7
clone size: -
CDR3 DNA: TGTGCCAGCAGGTACACCAACTTC
CDR3 protein: CASRYTNF

V gene: TRBV14
D gene: -
J gene: TRBJ1-2
clone size: many
CDR3 DNA: TGTGCCAGCAGCCGCTTTGGTCGGGGCCGGCAGAACTATGGCTACACCTTC
CDR3 protein: CASSRFGRGRQNYGYTF